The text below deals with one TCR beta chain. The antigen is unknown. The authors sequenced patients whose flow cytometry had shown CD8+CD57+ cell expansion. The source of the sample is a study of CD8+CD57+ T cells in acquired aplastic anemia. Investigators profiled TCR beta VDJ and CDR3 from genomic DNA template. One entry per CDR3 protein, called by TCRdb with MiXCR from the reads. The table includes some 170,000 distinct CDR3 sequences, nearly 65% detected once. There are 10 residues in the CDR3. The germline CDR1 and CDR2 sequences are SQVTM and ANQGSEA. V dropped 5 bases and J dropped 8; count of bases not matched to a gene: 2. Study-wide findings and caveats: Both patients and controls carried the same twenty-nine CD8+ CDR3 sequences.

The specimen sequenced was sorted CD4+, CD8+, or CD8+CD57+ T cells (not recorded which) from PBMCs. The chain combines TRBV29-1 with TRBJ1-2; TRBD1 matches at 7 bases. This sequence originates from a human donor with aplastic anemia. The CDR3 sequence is CSVRTGGYTF. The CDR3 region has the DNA TGCAGCGTTCGGACAGGAGGCTACACCTTC.